These 21 T cell receptor beta chains were all obtained from the same sample, sequenced in a study of T-cell memory formation after mild COVID-19. TCRdb independently ran MiXCR on the 5' RACE reads; one entry per CDR3 protein. The table includes around 300,000 distinct CDR3 sequences, around 13% detected once. Sequencing input: PBMCs or a T cell subset sorted from them (not recorded which). The receptors originated from a man aged 18 to 35 who had mild COVID-19 (a few samples of this study predate the infection). Cell type and time point are not known.

This clonotype occurred a few times. The chain uses TRBV10-3 and TRBJ2-1; 9 bases line up with TRBD2. This CDR3 region has 13 residues. With 10 bases clipped from V and 2 bases from J, the junction kept 3 bases outside the gene matches. Germline V gene sequence: CDR1 ENHRY, CDR2 SYGVKD. The CDR3 spells CARASGAYNEQFF. The CDR3 DNA reads as TGTGCCAGAGCTAGCGGGGCCTACAATGAGCAGTTCTTC.

This clonotype came up a few times. The chain combines TRBV5-1 with TRBJ1-6; D perhaps matches TRBD1 (5 bases). CDR1 is SGHRS, CDR2 YFSETQ, per germline. The CDR3 contains 15 residues. The germline V and J ends were trimmed by 4 bases and 14 bases, with 22 bases remaining between them. The CDR3 sequence is CASSTSGFPLDALHF. CDR3 in DNA: TGCGCCAGCAGCACATCAGGGTTTCCGCTCGATGCCCTCCACTTT.

V usage is TRBV29-1 and J usage is TRBJ1-1; unclear D gene. This CDR3 comprises 12 residues. Germline CDR1 SQVTM, CDR2 ANQGSEA. V lost 2 bases and J 1 base, leaving 5 bases between the germline ends. The CDR3 nucleotides read TGCAGCGTTGAAACGGCGAACACTGAAGCTTTCTTT. This translates into CSVETANTEAFF.

The J gene is TRBJ2-7, the V gene TRBV20-1; 12 nucleotides agree with TRBD2. Germline V gives CDR1 DFQATT, CDR2 SNEGSKA (reference sequence). V shed 6 bases and J 0 bases; nucleotides not matched to a gene: 3. The CDR3 totals 14 residues. This CDR3 reads CSALAGGSSYEQYF. For the CDR3, the DNA is TGCAGTGCCCTAGCGGGGGGGAGCTCCTACGAGCAGTACTTC.

A few counts support this clonotype. The chain recombines TRBV18 with TRBJ2-7; D not certain. Germline loops: CDR1 KGHSH, CDR2 LQKENI. The CDR3 runs 14 residues. The V and J ends lost 2 bases and 2 bases respectively, with 10 bases between them. CDR3 region: CASSPAGLAYEQYF. CDR3 nucleotide sequence: TGTGCCAGCTCACCAGCCGGCCTCGCCTACGAGCAGTACTTC. The full variable domain, its missing parts supplied by reference TRBV18 and TRBJ2-7, is NAGVMQNPRHLVRRRGQEARLRCSPMKGHSHVYWYRQLPEEGLKFMVYLQKENIIDESGMPKERFSAEFPKEGPSILRIQQVVRGDSAAYFCASSPAGLAYEQYFGPGTRLTVT.

The rearrangement uses TRBV19 and TRBJ2-7, with 11 positions matching TRBD2. Germline lookup yields CDR1 LNHDA and CDR2 SQIVND (reference sequence). The CDR3 has 15 amino acids. With 5 bases clipped from V and 3 bases from J, the junction kept 6 bases outside the gene matches. CDR3 sequence: CASSPGLAGLYEQYV. For the CDR3, the DNA is TGTGCCAGTAGTCCCGGACTAGCGGGCCTCTACGAGCAGTACGTC.

The rearrangement joins TRBV18 to TRBJ2-5; D is undetermined. This CDR3 region has 16 residues. V was clipped by 3 bases and J by 2 bases, with 16 bases between them. CDR1 and CDR2 from the germline V gene are KGHSH and LQKENI. The DNA for the CDR3 is TGTGCCAGCTCACCCCCGGTACCAACGTATCAAGAGACCCAGTACTTC. As protein: CASSPPVPTYQETQYF.

This clonotype has just a few counts. The rearrangement links TRBV5-1 to TRBJ2-3, with no clear D. Germline V gives CDR1 SGHRS, CDR2 YFSETQ. The CDR3 consists of 12 residues. V gave up 2 bases and J gave up 6 bases, with 7 bases separating them. The CDR3 spells CASSFRSDTQYF. CDR3 DNA: TGCGCCAGCAGCTTTAGGTCGGATACGCAGTATTTT.

This clonotype has only a few counts. This sequence joins TRBV7-2 and TRBJ2-1; D call uncertain. In germline, CDR1 is SGHTA, CDR2 FQGNSA. This CDR3 has 14 residues. Deletions cut 4 bases from V and 0 bases from J, with 7 bases between. The CDR3 sequence: CASSSYPSYNEQFF. The CDR3 coding sequence is TGTGCCAGCAGCTCGTACCCCTCCTACAATGAGCAGTTCTTC.

This clonotype was recorded a few times. The chain links TRBV5-1 to TRBJ2-7; TRBD1 agrees at 9 bases. Germline CDR1 is SGHRS and CDR2 is YFSETQ. The length of the CDR3 is 14 residues. The ends lost 2 bases at V and 6 bases at J; junction bases unmatched: 6. The DNA for the CDR3 is TGCGCCAGCAGCTTTGGACAGGGGAGTTCCGAGCAGTACTTC. Translating it yields CASSFGQGSSEQYF.

This clonotype was observed a few times. The chain carries TRBV12-3 or TRBV12-4 and TRBJ2-7, with D uncertain. Between the trimmed V and J ends, which lost 5 bases and 3 bases, there was a span of 8 bases. The CDR3 runs 12 residues. CDR3 DNA: TGTGCCAGCAGTCTCCAAGTCTACGAGCAGTACTTC. Encoded protein: CASSLQVYEQYF.

This clonotype was observed a handful of times. CDR3 nucleotide sequence: TGTGCCAGCAGTTTAACACGGGGAGCTGAAGCTTTCTTT. It codes for CASSLTRGAEAFF. This chain links TRBV27 with TRBJ1-1; D gene unclear. Trimming cost V 2 bases and J 6 bases, with 10 bases left between them. The CDR3 is made up of 13 amino acids. Germline CDR1 and CDR2: MNHEY and SMNVEV (reference sequence).

This chain connects TRBV4-1 to TRBJ1-1; no clear D gene. The V end lost 3 bases, the J end lost 0 bases, and 11 bases lay between the germline ends. Germline assignment: CDR1 MGHRA and CDR2 YSYEKL. The CDR3 has 15 amino acids. The CDR3 sequence is CASSQEREVNTEAFF. The DNA for the CDR3 is TGCGCCAGCAGCCAGGAACGGGAGGTGAACACTGAAGCTTTCTTT.

The chain uses TRBV4-2 and TRBJ1-2; 7 nucleotides line up with TRBD1. V was clipped by 0 bases and J by 8 bases; unmatched bases: 9. The CDR3 is 15 amino acids. Per the germline V gene, CDR1 is LGHNA and CDR2 is YNFKEQ. The chain's CDR3 is CASSQEEQGVYGYTF. The CDR3 DNA is TGTGCCAGCAGCCAAGAGGAGCAGGGGGTCTACGGCTACACCTTC.

The chain has TRBV7-2 and TRBJ2-3, with 7 nucleotides matching TRBD1. This CDR3 is built from 14 residues. From germline, CDR1 is SGHTA and CDR2 FQGNSA. J lost 8 bases, V lost 5 bases, and 10 bases had no gene match. CDR3 region: CASSPPPGGSTQYF. DNA for the CDR3: TGTGCCAGCAGCCCTCCCCCAGGGGGAAGTACGCAGTATTTT.

This clonotype was observed many times. The rearrangement joins TRBV7-9 to TRBJ2-3; D unclear. Trimming shortened V by 1 base and J by 4 bases, and 12 bases separated the two germline ends. Germline V gene data show CDR1 as SEHNR and CDR2 as FQNEAQ (reference sequence). This CDR3 has 15 residues. CDR3 DNA: TGTGCCAGCAGCTTAGTAGTTATTGGCCCAGATACGCAGTATTTT. Amino acid sequence: CASSLVVIGPDTQYF. The whole variable domain, filled in from reference TRBV7-9 and TRBJ2-3, reads DTGVSQNPRHKITKRGQNVTFRCDPISEHNRLYWYRQTLGQGPEFLTYFQNEAQLEKSRLLSDRFSAERPKGSFSTLEIQRTEQGDSAMYLCASSLVVIGPDTQYFGPGTRLTVL.

The chain employs TRBV2 and TRBJ2-1; 7 bases line up with TRBD2. Germline V CDR1 and CDR2: SNHLY, FYNNEI. V lost 8 bases, J lost 8 bases, and 18 bases stayed unmatched. The length of the CDR3 is 16 residues. The CDR3 region is CASVQEPGRSGDEQFF. The CDR3 DNA sequence: TGTGCCAGCGTACAAGAACCCGGGAGGTCGGGAGATGAGCAGTTCTTC.

Here the CDR3 reads CATSSGTSFHEQFF. The CDR3 DNA reads as TGTGCCACCAGCAGCGGGACTAGCTTTCATGAGCAGTTCTTC. This chain joins TRBV15 and TRBJ2-1, with 9 bases identical to TRBD2. The CDR3 is 14 residues long. Looked up from germline, CDR1 is LNHNV and CDR2 is YYDKDF (reference sequence). V lost 3 bases and J lost 8; bases outside the gene matches: 5. The complete variable domain, with remaining parts taken from reference TRBV15 and TRBJ2-1, reads DAMVIQNPRYQVTQFGKPVTLSCSQTLNHNVMYWYQQKSSQAPKLLFHYYDKDFNNEADTPDNFQSRRPNTSFCFLDIRSPGLGDTAMYLCATSSGTSFHEQFFGPGTRLTVL.

This clonotype was counted between two and nine times. The chain combines TRBV15 with TRBJ2-7; tentatively, D is TRBD1 or TRBD2 (5 bases each). The CDR3 consists of 14 residues. V was pared by 6 bases and J by 0 bases, with 12 bases between. Germline CDR1 LNHNV, CDR2 YYDKDF (reference sequence). The CDR3 DNA sequence: TGTGCCACCAGTAATAAGGGACGCTCCTACGAGCAGTACGTC. This gives the protein CATSNKGRSYEQYV.

In its sample, this clonotype was seen once. The rearrangement links TRBV6-5 to TRBJ2-5; TRBD2 matches 13 bases. V was pared by 6 bases and J by 6 bases, with 10 bases of the junction left unmatched. CDR1 is MNHEY and CDR2 is SVGAGI in the germline V gene. The CDR3 contains 16 residues. The CDR3 protein is CASRQGLAGPWKTQYF. The CDR3 DNA sequence: TGTGCCAGCAGACAGGGACTAGCGGGGCCTTGGAAGACCCAGTACTTC.

The rearrangement links TRBV20-1 to TRBJ1-4; D possibly corresponds to TRBD1 (6 bases). V lost 5 bases to trimming and J lost 0 bases, with 10 bases between them. Germline loops: CDR1 DFQATT, CDR2 SNEGSKA (reference sequence). The CDR3 contains 14 residues. CDR3 amino acids: CSAAGAPTNEKLFF. The CDR3 coding sequence is TGCAGTGCTGCAGGGGCTCCAACTAATGAAAAACTGTTTTTT.